This T cell receptor (beta chain) was identified during a study of shared clonotypes between healthy human individuals. The CDR3 consists of 14 residues. The germline V gene encodes CDR1 LNHNV and CDR2 YYDKDF (reference sequence). The germline V and J ends were trimmed by 5 bases and 1 base, with 8 bases remaining between them. Those who donated were healthy HIV-negative adults, with no recent acute infections or vaccinations reported. Study-wide results and caveats: Genetic and exposure-history diversity was limited by the few donors. Only blood samples were collected, and tissue repertoires likely differ. Clonotypes which were not shared had lower generation probabilities than clonotypes that all four donors shared.

Comment on this clone: Its cognate antigen is unknown.

TCRdb keeps only in-frame clones here, not all; method: immunoSEQ multiplex PCR. The repertoire holds 2 million to 2.5 million clones, with around 90% as singletons. The gene calls are TRBV15 and TRBJ2-2; no reliable D call. The TCR originated in a man younger than 35 in good health. Some clones in this sample may be carry-over from other donors' samples. Sequencing was carried out using naive CD4+ T cells from PBMCs. Subset: CD45RA+ positively selected. CDR3 DNA: TGTGCCACCAGCGTCTCCGGGAACACCGGGGAGCTGTTTTTT. Translating gives CATSVSGNTGELFF.